A single sample gave rise to the 29 T cell receptor beta chains below, sequenced in a study of PD-L1 blockade in urothelial cancer. TCRdb keeps only in-frame clones here, not all; method: immunoSEQ multiplex PCR. The repertoire includes about 45,000 clones, more than 75% of them detected once, and 13% to 15% sits in the top ten. Here the sequenced sample was PBMCs, taken around atezolizumab (anti-PD-L1) treatment. These receptors were collected from a woman in her fifties or sixties with urothelial cancer.

The genes are TRBV9 and TRBJ2-1, with 11 nucleotides matching TRBD2. After removal of 0 bases from V and 12 bases from J, the junction contained 5 bases not matched to a gene. Germline V gives CDR1 SGDLS, CDR2 YYNGEE. This CDR3 has 14 residues. The CDR3 protein is CASSVELAGAGQFF. CDR3 DNA: TGTGCCAGCAGCGTAGAACTAGCGGGAGCTGGGCAGTTCTTC. The variable domain in full, with the rest retrieved from reference TRBV9 and TRBJ2-1, is DSGVTQTPKHLITATGQRVTLRCSPRSGDLSVYWYQQSLDQGLQFLIQYYNGEERAKGNILERFSAQQFPDLHSELNLSSLELGDSALYFCASSVELAGAGQFFGPGTRLTVL.

The V and J genes are TRBV7-2 and TRBJ2-7; 11 bases are a match to TRBD1. V shed 5 bases and J 3 bases; nucleotides not matched to a gene: 6. Germline V gene data show CDR1 as SGHTA and CDR2 as FQGNSA. The CDR3 spans 15 residues. CDR3 bases: TGTGCCAGCAGCGCTCGGACAGGGGGCAACTACGAGCAGTACTTC. Residues: CASSARTGGNYEQYF.

The gene calls are TRBV2 and TRBJ1-4; 8 nucleotides agree with TRBD1. V lost 3 bases and J lost 5; bases outside the gene matches: 2. The length of the CDR3 is 14 residues. Germline V lookup: CDR1 SNHLY, CDR2 FYNNEI. As DNA, the CDR3 is TGTGCCAGCAGTGAGGACAGGGTCAATGAAAAACTGTTTTTT. This codes for CASSEDRVNEKLFF. The entire variable domain, with the rest obtained from reference TRBV2 and TRBJ1-4, is as follows: EPEVTQTPSHQVTQMGQEVILRCVPISNHLYFYWYRQILGQKVEFLVSFYNNEISEKSEIFDDQFSVERPDGSNFTLKIRSTKLEDSAMYFCASSEDRVNEKLFFGSGTQLSVL.

The rearrangement uses TRBV7-9 and TRBJ2-2, with D possibly TRBD2 on 5 matching bases. The V end lost 5 bases, the J end lost 5 bases, and 12 bases lay between the germline ends. Per germline, CDR1 SEHNR and CDR2 FQNEAQ (reference sequence). The CDR3 runs to 14 residues. DNA of the CDR3: TGTGCCAGCAGCATAGTCGGCGGGACCGGGGAGCTGTTTTTT. Amino acids: CASSIVGGTGELFF.

This sequence joins TRBV5-4 and TRBJ1-2, with D maybe TRBD1 (5 bases). The V end lost 0 bases, the J end lost 4 bases, and 13 bases lay between the germline ends. The CDR3 sequence is 15 residues long. The germline gives CDR1 SGHNT, CDR2 YYREEE (reference sequence). This CDR3 is CASSLAGLGGYGYTF. As DNA, the CDR3 is TGTGCCAGCAGCTTGGCAGGTCTGGGGGGCTATGGCTACACCTTC. The whole variable domain, remainder taken from reference TRBV5-4 and TRBJ1-2, is ETGVTQSPTHLIKTRGQQVTLRCSSQSGHNTVSWYQQALGQGPQFIFQYYREEENGRGNFPPRFSGLQFPNYSSELNVNALELDDSALYLCASSLAGLGGYGYTFGSGTRLTVV.

This chain joins TRBV9 and TRBJ2-2; no firm D call. The CDR3 extends over 15 amino acids. V was clipped by 0 bases and J by 6 bases, with 12 bases between them. Germline V gene lookup returns CDR1 SGDLS and CDR2 YYNGEE. CDR3 region: CASSVAGMESGELFF. As DNA, the CDR3 is TGTGCCAGCAGCGTAGCGGGTATGGAGTCCGGGGAGCTGTTTTTT.

This chain links TRBV15 with TRBJ1-4; TRBD1 is a possible D gene (5 bases). Germline CDR1 reads LNHNV; CDR2 reads YYDKDF (reference sequence). V was trimmed by 3 bases and J by 8 bases, leaving 10 bases between them. The CDR3 sequence is 13 residues long. The CDR3 DNA follows: TGTGCCACCAGCAGGGGGCCAGCGGAAAAACTGTTTTTT. Translation: CATSRGPAEKLFF.

This clone appeared a single time. The chain recombines TRBV27 with TRBJ2-7; TRBD2 matches at 13 bases. With 8 bases clipped from V and 7 bases from J, the junction kept 5 bases outside the gene matches. The CDR3 totals 13 residues. Germline-derived CDR1 and CDR2 are MNHEY and SMNVEV (reference sequence). The chain's CDR3 is CASGGLAGEEQYF. CDR3 nucleotide sequence: TGTGCCAGCGGTGGACTAGCGGGAGAGGAGCAGTACTTC.

This clone was seen more than once but under ten times. The chain joins TRBV4-1 to TRBJ2-1; 8 bases align to TRBD2. Germline CDR1 MGHRA, CDR2 YSYEKL. With V trimmed by 2 bases and J by 6 bases, 3 bases remained unmatched. This CDR3 region has 14 residues. Written as DNA, the CDR3 is TGCGCCAGCAGCCAAATTACTAGCGGCAATGAGCAGTTCTTC. This gives the protein CASSQITSGNEQFF.

This chain links TRBV15 with TRBJ1-3; 9 bases line up with TRBD1. Trimming removed 2 bases from V and 0 bases from J; junction bases left unmatched: 5. The CDR3 covers 17 residues. The germline gives CDR1 LNHNV, CDR2 YYDKDF (reference sequence). The CDR3 DNA reads TGTGCCACCAGCAGACGGGACAGGGCTTTCTCTGGAAACACCATATATTTT. Translated: CATSRRDRAFSGNTIYF. The whole variable domain, filled in from reference TRBV15 and TRBJ1-3, reads DAMVIQNPRYQVTQFGKPVTLSCSQTLNHNVMYWYQQKSSQAPKLLFHYYDKDFNNEADTPDNFQSRRPNTSFCFLDIRSPGLGDTAMYLCATSRRDRAFSGNTIYFGEGSWLTVV.

This clone was seen once. The rearrangement uses TRBV28 and TRBJ2-5; 8 nucleotides match TRBD1. CDR3 length: 16 residues. Germline CDR1 and CDR2: MDHEN and SYDVKM. Trimming took 3 bases from V and 2 from J; bases not matched to a gene: 8. The CDR3 DNA sequence: TGTGCCAGCAGTTTTCTCGGACAGGGCCCTCAAGAGACCCAGTACTTC. The encoded protein is CASSFLGQGPQETQYF.

The chain joins TRBV2 to TRBJ2-7, with 7 nucleotides matching TRBD1. The CDR3 has 17 residues. J gave up 5 bases and V 1 base, and 14 bases lay outside the gene matches. Germline values: CDR1 SNHLY, CDR2 FYNNEI. CDR3 region: CASSEVSWVTGSNEQYF. DNA for the CDR3: TGTGCCAGCAGTGAAGTTTCATGGGTGACAGGGAGCAACGAGCAGTACTTC.

The CDR3 DNA is TGTGCCGCCCGGTCGGGGAGGGATTACGGCTACACCTTC. Translated: CAARSGRDYGYTF. The rearrangement joins TRBV7-2 to TRBJ1-2; no reliable D call. The CDR3 covers 13 residues. Per the germline V gene, CDR1 is SGHTA and CDR2 is FQGNSA. V lost 11 bases, J lost 8 bases, and 21 bases lay in between.

V gene TRBV6-6 combines with J gene TRBJ2-5, with D tentatively TRBD1 (6 bases). This CDR3 is 15 amino acids long. Germline-derived CDR1 and CDR2 are MNHNY and SVGAGI (reference sequence). V lost 5 bases and J 3 bases, leaving 16 bases between the germline ends. The CDR3 region has the DNA TGTGCCAGCAGTCCCTTTGGGGGCGGAAAAGAGACCCAGTACTTC. It codes for CASSPFGGGKETQYF.

This clone was observed once. V usage is TRBV30 and J usage is TRBJ1-5; tentatively, D is TRBD1 (5 bases). The germline CDR1 and CDR2 sequences are GTSNPN and SVGIG (reference sequence). The CDR3 loop spans 14 amino acids. Trimming left V 3 bases short and J 3 bases short, with 12 bases between. CDR3 amino acids: CAWSTGGSNQPQHF. The CDR3 nucleotides are TGTGCCTGGAGCACGGGGGGTTCCAATCAGCCCCAGCATTTT.

This chain connects TRBV29-1 to TRBJ1-1; D remains unclear. This CDR3 comprises 15 residues. V lost 0 bases, J lost 4 bases, and 15 bases lay in between. Looked up from germline, CDR1 is SQVTM and CDR2 is ANQGSEA. Written as DNA, the CDR3 is TGCAGCGTTGAAGATCTAGGCGGGGTAGGCACTGAAGCTTTCTTT. This encodes CSVEDLGGVGTEAFF.

DNA of the CDR3: TGTGCCAGCAGTCCTGGGGCAGGGCTGAGGACCCAGTACTTC. Translation: CASSPGAGLRTQYF. The chain has TRBV27 and TRBJ2-5, with D possibly being TRBD1 (5 bases). CDR3 length: 14 residues. The germline V gene has CDR1 MNHEY and CDR2 SMNVEV (reference sequence). V was trimmed by 5 bases and J by 7 bases, leaving 17 bases between them.

The chain links TRBV4-3 to TRBJ2-2, with TRBD1 identical over 10 bases. The V gene end was trimmed by 2 bases and the J gene end by 5 bases; junction bases not matched to a gene: 5. Germline CDR1 and CDR2: LGHNA and YSLEER. The CDR3 covers 16 residues. CDR3 DNA sequence: TGCGCCAGCAGCCAAACAGACAGGGGGCTGACCGGGGAGCTGTTTTTT. It yields the protein CASSQTDRGLTGELFF.

The CDR3: CASSLISYEQYF. The CDR3 nucleotides read TGTGCCAGCAGCTTAATATCCTACGAGCAGTACTTC. The rearrangement joins TRBV7-2 to TRBJ2-7; D gene uncertain. The CDR3 consists of 12 residues. Per the germline V gene, CDR1 is SGHTA and CDR2 is FQGNSA. The V end lost 2 bases, the J end lost 1 base, and 3 bases lay between the germline ends.

J is TRBJ2-5 and V is TRBV2; D is possibly TRBD2 (6 bases). The CDR3 covers 14 residues. Germline-derived CDR1 and CDR2 are SNHLY and FYNNEI. V lost 4 bases and J 4 bases, leaving 13 bases between the germline ends. CDR3 loop: CASSGTRGGETQYF. The CDR3 DNA reads TGTGCCAGCAGTGGAACAAGGGGAGGAGAGACCCAGTACTTC.

This sequence joins TRBV6-6 and TRBJ1-1, with D uncertain. The CDR3 is made up of 13 amino acids. Trimming shortened V by 8 bases and J by 0 bases, and 10 bases separated the two germline ends. Germline CDR1 is MNHNY and CDR2 is SVGAGI (reference sequence). The chain's CDR3 is CASSGVMNTEAFF. CDR3 nucleotide sequence: TGTGCCAGCTCGGGTGTCATGAACACTGAAGCTTTCTTT.

The rearrangement links TRBV4-3 to TRBJ2-3; 9 positions match TRBD2. The CDR3 has 18 residues. V lost 1 base and J lost 4; bases outside the gene matches: 12. Germline V gene data show CDR1 as LGHNA and CDR2 as YSLEER. The CDR3 spells CASSQVIIAGGPSDTQYF. DNA of the CDR3: TGCGCCAGCAGCCAAGTAATCATCGCGGGGGGGCCGTCAGATACGCAGTATTTT.

The chain employs TRBV11-1 and TRBJ2-3; weak D call: TRBD1 (5 bases). The CDR3 runs to 14 residues. With 2 bases removed from V and 5 bases from J, the gap between germline ends came to 11 bases. Germline CDR1 is SGHAT and CDR2 is FQDESV (reference sequence). CDR3: CASSLSPGQDTQYF. In DNA, the CDR3 is TGTGCCAGCAGCTTATCACCAGGGCAAGATACGCAGTATTTT.

The chain uses TRBV27 and TRBJ2-7; 7 bases line up with TRBD2. Germline V gene lookup returns CDR1 MNHEY and CDR2 SMNVEV (reference sequence). Germline trimming cut 6 bases from V and 2 bases from J; bases unmatched to any gene: 7. CDR3 length equals 14 residues. The CDR3 is CASRMRESPYEQYF. CDR3 in DNA: TGTGCCAGCAGAATGCGGGAGTCTCCCTACGAGCAGTACTTC.

The CDR3 coding sequence is TGCGCCAGCAGCCAAGACTCCAGGGGGACGGGCTACGAGCAGTACTTC. This encodes CASSQDSRGTGYEQYF. V usage is TRBV4-3 and J usage is TRBJ2-7; the match to TRBD1 covers 7 bases. The ends lost 0 bases at V and 3 bases at J; junction bases unmatched: 8. Germline V gene lookup returns CDR1 LGHNA and CDR2 YSLEER. The CDR3 length is 16 residues.

J is TRBJ2-7 and V is TRBV7-9; 10 bases agree with TRBD1. Germline V gene data show CDR1 as SEHNR and CDR2 as FQNEAQ (reference sequence). V lost 5 bases to trimming and J lost 2 bases; unmatched junction nucleotides: 6. CDR3 length equals 15 residues. The CDR3 region has the DNA TGTGCCAGCAGCACACCGGGACAGGGGACCTACGAGCAGTACTTC. Translating it yields CASSTPGQGTYEQYF.

This chain uses TRBV5-6 with TRBJ2-4; 10 positions agree with TRBD1. V dropped 3 bases and J dropped 7; count of bases not matched to a gene: 4. The CDR3 covers 14 residues. Germline V gene data show CDR1 as SGHDT and CDR2 as YYEEEE. CDR3 protein: CASSSSGQGNIQYF. The CDR3 DNA reads as TGTGCCAGCAGCTCCTCGGGACAGGGGAACATTCAGTACTTC.

This clone was observed once. V usage is TRBV28 and J usage is TRBJ2-3; D perhaps matches TRBD2 (6 bases). Trimming took 5 bases from V and 2 from J, leaving 20 bases between them. The length of the CDR3 is 17 residues. Per germline, CDR1 MDHEN and CDR2 SYDVKM. The CDR3 DNA reads as TGTGCCAGCAGTGAGACCTTCGGGGGACTTAACACAGATACGCAGTATTTT. Its protein product is CASSETFGGLNTDTQYF.

V gene TRBV4-3 combines with J gene TRBJ1-4; D is uncertain. The CDR3 totals 16 residues. CDR1 is LGHNA and CDR2 is YSLEER in the germline V gene. The V and J ends lost 0 bases and 0 bases respectively, with 8 bases between them. CDR3 residues: CASSQDPRATNEKLFF. The CDR3 DNA sequence: TGCGCCAGCAGCCAAGATCCGCGGGCAACTAATGAAAAACTGTTTTTT.